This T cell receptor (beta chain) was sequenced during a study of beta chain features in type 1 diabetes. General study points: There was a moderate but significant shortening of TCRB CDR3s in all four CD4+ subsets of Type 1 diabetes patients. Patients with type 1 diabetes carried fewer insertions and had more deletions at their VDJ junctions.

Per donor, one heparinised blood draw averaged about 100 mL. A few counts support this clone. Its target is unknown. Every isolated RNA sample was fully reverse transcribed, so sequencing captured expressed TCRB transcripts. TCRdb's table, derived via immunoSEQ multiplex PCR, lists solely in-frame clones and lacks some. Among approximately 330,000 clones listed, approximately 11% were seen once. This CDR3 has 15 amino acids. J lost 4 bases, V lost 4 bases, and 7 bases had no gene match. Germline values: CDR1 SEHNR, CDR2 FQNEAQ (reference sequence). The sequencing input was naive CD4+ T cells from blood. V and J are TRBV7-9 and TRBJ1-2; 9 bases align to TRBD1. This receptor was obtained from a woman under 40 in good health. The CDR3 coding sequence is TGTGCCAGCAGCTCGACGGGACAGGGCTCCTATGGCTACACCTTC. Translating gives CASSSTGQGSYGYTF.